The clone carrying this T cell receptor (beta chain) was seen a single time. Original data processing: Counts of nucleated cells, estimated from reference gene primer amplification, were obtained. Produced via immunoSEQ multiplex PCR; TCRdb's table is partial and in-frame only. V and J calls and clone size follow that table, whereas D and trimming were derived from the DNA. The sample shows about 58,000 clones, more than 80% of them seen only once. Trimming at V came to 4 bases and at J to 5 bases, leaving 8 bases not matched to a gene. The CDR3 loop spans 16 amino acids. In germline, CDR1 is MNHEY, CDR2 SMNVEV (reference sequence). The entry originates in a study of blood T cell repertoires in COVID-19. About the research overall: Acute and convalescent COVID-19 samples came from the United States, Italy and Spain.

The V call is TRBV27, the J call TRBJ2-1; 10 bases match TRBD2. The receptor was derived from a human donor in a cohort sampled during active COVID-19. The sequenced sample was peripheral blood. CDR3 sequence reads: CASSSPRTSGNNEQFF. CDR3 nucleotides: TGTGCCAGCAGTTCACCCAGGACTAGCGGAAACAATGAGCAGTTCTTC.